This passage covers 10 T cell receptor beta chains from one sample sequenced in a study of T cell repertoires in cytomegalovirus infection. TCRdb passed the reads through MiXCR, listing each CDR3 protein once. The profile shows approximately 250,000 distinct CDR3 sequences, approximately 13% of them singletons. Sequenced: PBMCs. All receptors come from a human donor in good health (CMV status not recorded). Some clones in this sample may be carry-over from other donors' samples.

The chain couples TRBV19 to TRBJ2-5; 10 bases are shared with TRBD1. The CDR3 covers 16 residues. Germline V gene lookup returns CDR1 LNHDA and CDR2 SQIVND (reference sequence). V shed 4 bases and J 3 bases; nucleotides not matched to a gene: 8. CDR3 nucleotide sequence: TGTGCCAGTAGTACCTTTACCGGGACAGGGGAAGAGACCCAGTACTTC. As protein: CASSTFTGTGEETQYF.

This clonotype appeared a few times. This chain uses TRBV4-3 with TRBJ1-1; D is uncertain. Germline CDR1 LGHNA, CDR2 YSLEER. V was pared by 1 base and J by 1 base, with 10 bases between. The CDR3 totals 15 residues. Written as DNA, the CDR3 is TGCGCCAGCAGCCAAGTTCTGGCAGGGAACACTGAAGCTTTCTTT. This translates into CASSQVLAGNTEAFF.

In its sample, this clonotype was seen a few times. The chain uses TRBV19 and TRBJ1-5, with D tentatively TRBD1 (6 bases). The CDR3 is 14 residues long. Germline V gives CDR1 LNHDA, CDR2 SQIVND (reference sequence). Trimming left V 10 bases short and J 0 bases short, with 13 bases between. As DNA, the CDR3 is TGTGCCACCCTAGGGGGATATAGCAATCAGCCCCAGCATTTT. It is translated as CATLGGYSNQPQHF.

This clonotype showed up many times. The genes are TRBV28 and TRBJ1-2, with a possible D match to TRBD1 (5 bases). The germline V gene has CDR1 MDHEN and CDR2 SYDVKM. This CDR3 contains 13 residues. Deletions cut 5 bases from V and 4 bases from J, with 11 bases between. The CDR3 nucleotides are TGTGCCAGCAGTGTACACGGGGGCTATGGCTACACCTTC. Translating it yields CASSVHGGYGYTF.

This clonotype appeared many times. V usage is TRBV28 and J usage is TRBJ1-1; D is undetermined. Germline V gene sequence: CDR1 MDHEN, CDR2 SYDVKM. V gave up 1 base and J gave up 11 bases, with 14 bases separating them. The CDR3 length is 13 residues. DNA for the CDR3: TGTGCCAGCAGTTTATCCCCCGGGTGGATGGCTTTCTTT. Amino acids: CASSLSPGWMAFF.

In regard to this clonotype: This may be a read error, as it is one base from a much larger clone. V gene TRBV7-2 combines with J gene TRBJ1-3; D remains unclear. The germline gives CDR1 SGHTA, CDR2 FQGNSA. The CDR3 has 15 residues. The CDR3 coding sequence is TGTGCCAGCAGCTCGAGTGGCGGTTCTGGACACACCATATATTTT. Residues: CASSSSGGSGHTIYF.

This clonotype was detected only a few times. The chain joins TRBV5-1 to TRBJ2-5; 12 positions agree with TRBD2. The length of the CDR3 is 16 residues. V shed 3 bases and J 4 bases; nucleotides not matched to a gene: 7. Germline CDR1 and CDR2: SGHRS and YFSETQ. In DNA, the CDR3 is TGCGCCAGCAGCTCCCTGACTAGCGGGAGCGGAGAGACCCAGTACTTC. Protein sequence: CASSSLTSGSGETQYF.

In this sample, this clonotype turned up many times. V is TRBV5-6 and J is TRBJ1-1; D gene ambiguous. The germline V and J ends were trimmed by 0 bases and 7 bases, with 7 bases remaining between them. The germline V gene encodes CDR1 SGHDT and CDR2 YYEEEE. CDR3 size: 12 residues. The CDR3 is CASSLALGEAFF. CDR3 in DNA: TGTGCCAGCAGCTTGGCCCTCGGTGAAGCTTTCTTT.

There are many counts of this clonotype. In DNA form, the CDR3 reads TGTGCCAGCAGCCTCGACAGGGTCCAAGAGACCCAGTACTTC. It codes for CASSLDRVQETQYF. V gene TRBV6-5 combines with J gene TRBJ2-5, with TRBD1 matching 7 bases. Germline V gene sequence: CDR1 MNHEY, CDR2 SVGAGI. V shed 6 bases, J shed 1 base, and the junction held 5 bases outside the gene matches. The CDR3 extends over 14 amino acids.

This clonotype was recorded at least ten times. V usage is TRBV12-3 or TRBV12-4 and J usage is TRBJ2-3; D is ambiguous. This CDR3 has 17 residues. V lost 3 bases and J 5 bases, leaving 21 bases between the germline ends. This CDR3 reads CASSFNPPLSGEDTQYF. The DNA of the CDR3 is TGTGCCAGCAGTTTTAACCCCCCTCTCTCCGGTGAAGATACGCAGTATTTT.